This is a list of T cell receptor beta chains from one sample in a study of OX40 agonist ivuxolimab in advanced cancers. Using immunoSEQ multiplex PCR, the repertoire was profiled, and TCRdb retains in-frame clones only, with some absent. The table has around 55,000 clones, approximately 84% seen once; the top ten hold roughly 13%. This material consisted of CD4+ or CD8+ T cells sorted from blood, taken in a trial of the OX40 agonist ivuxolimab. These receptors were obtained from an adult with an advanced solid tumor such as melanoma, head and neck, liver or kidney cancer. CDR3s include the opening cysteine and the closing phenylalanine or tryptophan. Fields, in order: CDR3 protein, CDR3 DNA, D gene, CDR3 length, clone size, V gene, J gene. The D gene is left open where the match is weak. Rows give clone size only sometimes, using once, few, many, or a class for an expanded clone.

CASSLPPQPQHF,TGTGCCAGCTCACTCCCTCCCCAGCCCCAGCATTTT,-,12,-,TRBV18,TRBJ1-5
CAWSVGQKSPLHF,TGTGCCTGGAGTGTAGGGCAGAAGTCACCCCTCCACTTT,-,13,-,TRBV30,TRBJ1-6
CASTRDSMNNEQFF,TGCGCCAGCACCCGGGACAGTATGAACAATGAGCAGTTCTTC,TRBD1,14,-,TRBV10-1,TRBJ2-1
CATMQPGGTYEQYF,TGTGCCACTATGCAACCTGGAGGGACCTACGAGCAGTACTTC,-,14,-,TRBV19,TRBJ2-7
CASSPDRASGNTIYF,TGTGCCAGCAGCCCTGACAGGGCCTCTGGAAACACCATATATTTT,TRBD1,15,-,TRBV7-8,TRBJ1-3
CASSRSGGSYEQYF,TGTGCCAGCAGTCGGAGCGGGGGGAGCTACGAGCAGTACTTC,TRBD2,14,-,TRBV25-1,TRBJ2-7
CASSPPRDRSYNEQFF,TGTGCCAGCAGTCCCCCCCGGGACAGGAGTTACAATGAGCAGTTCTTC,TRBD1,16,-,TRBV28,TRBJ2-1
CASRKFTPGRETQYF,TGTGCCAGCAGGAAGTTTACCCCGGGGCGAGAGACCCAGTACTTC,-,15,once,TRBV28,TRBJ2-5
CASSPRTNYEQYF,TGTGCCAGCTCACCGCGGACTAACTACGAGCAGTACTTC,-,13,few,TRBV18,TRBJ2-7
CASSLGAGTGNEKLFF,TGTGCCAGCAGCTTAGGGGCCGGGACAGGGAATGAAAAACTGTTTTTT,TRBD1,16,-,TRBV7-9,TRBJ1-4
CASSDPHGGAGAQETQYF,TGTGCCAGCAGTGACCCCCATGGGGGAGCGGGTGCCCAAGAGACCCAGTACTTC,-,18,once,TRBV6-4,TRBJ2-5
CASSLSLGAAKNIQYF,TGTGCCAGCAGTTTATCGCTGGGCGCGGCCAAAAACATTCAGTACTTC,-,16,-,TRBV27,TRBJ2-4
CASSQDRQRAEQYF,TGTGCCAGCAGCCAAGATCGTCAAAGAGCCGAGCAGTACTTC,-,14,once,TRBV14,TRBJ2-7
CATLDNNEKLFF,TGTGCCACCCTGGACAATAATGAAAAACTGTTTTTT,-,12,-,TRBV28,TRBJ1-4
CASSADMYNSPLHF,TGTGCCAGCAGCGCTGACATGTATAATTCACCCCTCCACTTT,-,14,-,TRBV2,TRBJ1-6
CASSLSAAPYEQYF,TGTGCCAGCAGCTTATCTGCAGCTCCCTACGAGCAGTACTTC,-,14,-,TRBV11-2,TRBJ2-7
CSVVGGLAGSIEQFF,TGCAGCGTTGTTGGGGGACTAGCGGGTAGTATAGAGCAGTTCTTC,TRBD2,15,-,TRBV29-1,TRBJ2-1
CASSLDETQYF,TGCGCCAGCAGCTTGGATGAGACCCAGTACTTC,-,11,-,TRBV5-1,TRBJ2-5
CASSPRRGSEQPQHF,TGTGCCAGCAGTCCCCGCAGGGGGTCGGAGCAGCCCCAGCATTTT,TRBD1,15,once,TRBV28,TRBJ1-5
CASTYQGRFYGYTF,TGTGCCAGCACCTACCAGGGGCGGTTCTATGGCTACACCTTC,-,14,-,TRBV28,TRBJ1-2
CTSSQEQGSNTEAFF,TGCACCAGCAGCCAAGAACAGGGGTCCAACACTGAAGCTTTCTTT,-,15,few,TRBV1,TRBJ1-1
CASSPGLTGLYEQYF,TGTGCCAGCTCACCCGGACTGACCGGACTTTACGAGCAGTACTTC,-,15,-,TRBV18,TRBJ2-7
CASSFLALYTDTQYF,TGTGCCAGCAGCTTCCTAGCGTTATACACAGATACGCAGTATTTT,-,15,-,TRBV7-2,TRBJ2-3
CASSATPTGGYTF,TGTGCCAGCAGCGCTACCCCAACCGGGGGCTACACCTTC,-,13,many,TRBV28,TRBJ1-2
CASSADAGGNQPQHF,TGTGCCAGCAGCGCCGACGCTGGAGGCAATCAGCCCCAGCATTTT,-,15,-,TRBV9,TRBJ1-5
CASSPRGRGYEQYF,TGTGCCAGCAGCCCCAGGGGCAGGGGATACGAGCAGTACTTC,-,14,-,TRBV28,TRBJ2-7
CASSQVEDRGPGVLDEQYF,TGCGCCAGCAGCCAAGTCGAAGACAGGGGACCCGGCGTCCTCGACGAGCAGTACTTC,TRBD1,19,-,TRBV4-1,TRBJ2-7
CASSSTRSVGSGANVLTF,TGTGCCAGCAGCTCAACAAGGTCTGTGGGGTCTGGGGCCAACGTCCTGACTTTC,-,18,-,TRBV7-9,TRBJ2-6
CASSQGRGTSGRNEQFF,TGTGCCAGCAGCCAAGGGAGGGGGACTAGCGGGAGAAATGAGCAGTTCTTC,TRBD2,17,-,TRBV4-2,TRBJ2-1
CASSYGVRGGPGNTIYF,TGTGCCAGCAGCTATGGGGTCAGGGGGGGACCTGGAAACACCATATATTTT,TRBD1,17,-,TRBV11-2,TRBJ1-3
CASTLGQGNTEAFF,TGTGCCAGTACCTTGGGACAGGGGAACACTGAAGCTTTCTTT,TRBD1,14,-,TRBV19,TRBJ1-1
CASSPQESNQPQHF,TGTGCCAGCTCACCACAGGAGAGCAATCAGCCCCAGCATTTT,-,14,-,TRBV18,TRBJ1-5
CAWSVRTSGRITDTQYF,TGTGCCTGGAGTGTCCGGACTAGCGGGAGGATTACAGATACGCAGTATTTT,TRBD2,17,once,TRBV30,TRBJ2-3
CASSSRTSGSGTGELFF,TGCGCCAGCAGCTCCCGGACTAGCGGGAGTGGTACCGGGGAGCTGTTTTTT,TRBD2,17,-,TRBV5-1,TRBJ2-2
CATSRYVGGTSGNTIYF,TGTGCCACCAGCAGATATGTTGGGGGGACCTCTGGAAACACCATATATTTT,-,17,-,TRBV15,TRBJ1-3
CASRTPGQAGAEAFF,TGTGCCAGCAGAACGCCCGGACAGGCTGGGGCTGAAGCTTTCTTT,TRBD1,15,-,TRBV6-5,TRBJ1-1
CASSLRQASSYEQYF,TGTGCCAGCAGCTTACGACAGGCGAGCTCCTACGAGCAGTACTTC,-,15,-,TRBV5-4,TRBJ2-7
CAIQDRSSGANVLTF,TGTGCCATCCAGGACAGGAGCTCTGGGGCCAACGTCCTGACTTTC,TRBD1,15,-,TRBV19,TRBJ2-6
CASSGGRQGYEQYF,TGTGCCAGCAGTGGCGGGAGACAGGGATACGAGCAGTACTTC,-,14,-,TRBV2,TRBJ2-7
CATSRDRGQGETQYF,TGTGCCACCAGCAGAGATAGGGGACAGGGTGAGACCCAGTACTTC,TRBD1,15,-,TRBV15,TRBJ2-5
CASGSRGSNTGELFF,TGTGCCAGCGGCTCCCGGGGGAGCAACACCGGGGAGCTGTTTTTT,-,15,-,TRBV6-1,TRBJ2-2
CASRLGPEQYF,TGTGCCAGCAGACTCGGACCCGAGCAGTACTTC,-,11,-,TRBV5-4,TRBJ2-7
CASRVTGRETQYF,TGTGCCAGTAGGGTAACAGGGAGGGAGACCCAGTACTTC,-,13,-,TRBV19,TRBJ2-5
CASNARGGGAGGYTF,TGTGCCAGCAATGCCAGGGGAGGGGGCGCAGGTGGCTACACCTTC,TRBD1,15,-,TRBV6-1,TRBJ1-2
CASSLFEEYNEQFF,TGCGCCAGCAGCTTGTTCGAGGAGTACAATGAGCAGTTCTTC,-,14,-,TRBV5-1,TRBJ2-1
CASSFSSGQPYNEQFF,TGCGCCAGCAGCTTTTCCTCGGGACAGCCTTACAATGAGCAGTTCTTC,TRBD1,16,once,TRBV5-1,TRBJ2-1
CASSPKRVLRGDTQYF,TGCGCCAGCAGCCCTAAGCGGGTCTTGAGGGGAGATACGCAGTATTTT,-,16,-,TRBV4-1,TRBJ2-3
CASSPIRGGSWTDTQYF,TGTGCCAGCTCACCAATCAGGGGGGGGTCATGGACAGATACGCAGTATTTT,-,17,-,TRBV18,TRBJ2-3
CASRPGRGLEAFF,TGTGCCAGCAGACCCGGACGAGGGTTAGAAGCTTTCTTT,-,13,-,TRBV11-2,TRBJ1-1
CASTRSGGPYEQYF,TGTGCCAGCACCCGATCGGGGGGGCCCTACGAGCAGTACTTC,TRBD2,14,-,TRBV7-9,TRBJ2-7
CASSLRAAASTGELFF,TGTGCCAGCAGCCTCCGGGCAGCTGCGAGCACCGGGGAGCTGTTTTTT,-,16,-,TRBV11-3,TRBJ2-2
CSVRGYTEAFF,TGCAGCGTTCGGGGATACACTGAAGCTTTCTTT,-,11,-,TRBV29-1,TRBJ1-1
CASSQEEGGRVEQQYF,TGCGCCAGCAGCCAAGAGGAAGGCGGGAGGGTTGAGCAGCAGTACTTC,TRBD2,16,-,TRBV4-1,TRBJ2-5